This T cell receptor (beta chain) was identified during a study of vaccination effects on CD4 cells after COVID-19. Findings of the study overall: Cross-reactivity with common cold coronaviruses was shown by only 1 of 255 vaccine-induced clones in healthy vaccinees. Vaccine- and infection-induced clones showed marked clonal contraction late following vaccination.

Sequencing in the ViraFEST assay came after antigen-specific CD4+ T cells had been expanded with viral peptide pools, which were used to stimulate PBMC. Following an approximately 11-day culture, CD4+ T cells were purified. Each participant was given two doses of one vaccine (BNT162b2 or mRNA-1273). All vaccine recipients tested negative for nucleocapsid antibodies and had never contracted SARS-CoV-2 infection. Supplemented with roughly 10 IU/ml IL-2 and 10 ug/ml peptides, two million PBMC per well were kept in culture. Repertoires were generated with immunoSEQ multiplex PCR, while TCRdb's copy carries only in-frame clones and drops some. The data contain about 46,000 clones, about 74% of them singletons. Germline assignment: CDR1 SGHVS and CDR2 FNYEAQ. The germline V and J ends were trimmed by 1 base and 5 bases, with 14 bases remaining between them. This CDR3 has 15 residues. A remark on this clone: Its target is unknown.

Here the sequenced sample was CD4+ T cells from PBMCs cultured with HCoV-OC43 spike peptides, taken after COVID-19 vaccination. Noted subset: HCoV-OC43 spike overlapping peptide pool stimulation. V gene TRBV7-6 combines with J gene TRBJ2-5; tentative D call: TRBD2 (5 bases). This TCR derives from a human donor who received a COVID-19 vaccine. The CDR3 nucleotides are TGTGCCAGCAGCTTAGGGGCGGGCCAAACGGAGACCCAGTACTTC. Translating it yields CASSLGAGQTETQYF.